Below are 10 T cell receptor beta chains sequenced from a single sample in a study of early T cells in non-severe SARS-CoV-2 infection. TCRdb recomputed calls from the 5' RACE reads with MiXCR, one row per CDR3 protein. This table holds tens of thousands of distinct CDR3 sequences, about 10% found once. Sequenced: whole blood. The receptor source for this set is an adult who was a healthcare worker with PCR-confirmed SARS-CoV-2 infection or an uninfected control (not recorded which).

This clonotype was counted ten times or more. This chain uses TRBV7-2 with TRBJ1-5; D is uncertain. Germline values: CDR1 SGHTA, CDR2 FQGNSA. The V end was cut by 1 base, the J end by 1 base, with 5 bases between. CDR3 size: 14 residues. The CDR3 is CASSLEQSNQPQHF. Written as DNA, the CDR3 is TGTGCCAGCAGCTTAGAACAGAGCAATCAGCCCCAGCATTTT.

The chain uses TRBV29-1 and TRBJ2-5; 8 nucleotides line up with TRBD2. The CDR3 consists of 13 residues. Germline trimming cut 4 bases from V and 3 bases from J; bases unmatched to any gene: 4. Germline CDR1 is SQVTM and CDR2 is ANQGSEA. CDR3 nucleotide sequence: TGCAGCGTTGGTAGCGGGACTAAAGAGACCCAGTACTTC. Residues: CSVGSGTKETQYF.

The chain recombines TRBV6-2 or TRBV6-3 with TRBJ2-1; D may be TRBD1 or TRBD2 (6 bases each). CDR1 MNHEY and CDR2 SVGEGT come from the germline V gene. The CDR3 sequence is 11 residues long. Trimming removed 6 bases from V and 9 bases from J, with 9 bases in between. In DNA form, the CDR3 reads TGTGCCAGCAGCTGGGGGGCTGAGCAGTTCTTC. Translation: CASSWGAEQFF.

The J gene is TRBJ2-1, the V gene TRBV18; TRBD2 matches at 9 bases. V lost 1 base and J lost 9; bases outside the gene matches: 4. The CDR3 covers 14 residues. Germline assignment: CDR1 KGHSH and CDR2 LQKENI. The CDR3 sequence: CASSPLAGDREQFF. For the CDR3, the DNA is TGTGCCAGCTCACCACTAGCGGGGGATCGTGAGCAGTTCTTC.

The chain links TRBV20-1 to TRBJ1-1, with 8 bases fitting TRBD1. Germline lookup yields CDR1 DFQATT and CDR2 SNEGSKA (reference sequence). Trimming removed 5 bases from V and 7 bases from J; junction bases left unmatched: 3. The CDR3 length is 11 residues. The CDR3 region has the DNA TGCAGTGCTCAAGGACAGGGTGAAGCTTTCTTT. This translates into CSAQGQGEAFF.

This clonotype came up a few times. The V gene is TRBV3-1, the J gene TRBJ2-7, with 8 nucleotides matching TRBD2. With 3 bases clipped from V and 4 bases from J, the junction kept 8 bases outside the gene matches. In germline, CDR1 is LGHDT, CDR2 YNNKEL (reference sequence). The CDR3 is 15 residues long. CDR3 amino acids: CASSQGSGSWYEQYF. CDR3 DNA sequence: TGTGCCAGCAGCCAGGGAAGCGGGAGCTGGTACGAGCAGTACTTC.

The sample holds a few counts of this clonotype. The CDR3 region has the DNA TGTGCCTGGAGTCCGGGGACTAGCGGGAAAGAGACCCAGTACTTC. Residues: CAWSPGTSGKETQYF. The chain uses TRBV30 and TRBJ2-5; 13 nucleotides align to TRBD2. This CDR3 comprises 15 residues. CDR1 and CDR2 (germline): GTSNPN, SVGIG (reference sequence). Losses at the gene ends were 2 bases for V and 3 bases for J; bases not matched to a gene: 3.

The V gene is TRBV5-5, the J gene TRBJ1-1; 8 bases match TRBD1. The germline V gene encodes CDR1 SGHKS and CDR2 YYEKEE (reference sequence). J lost 4 bases, V lost 0 bases, and 5 bases had no gene match. The CDR3 covers 15 residues. In nucleotides, the CDR3 is TGTGCCAGCAGCTTGGGACAGGGGCGGCGCACTGAAGCTTTCTTT. Protein sequence: CASSLGQGRRTEAFF.

This clonotype was seen at least ten times. The genes are TRBV19 and TRBJ2-7, with a weak D call TRBD2 (6 bases). V lost 3 bases and J 0 bases, leaving 12 bases between the germline ends. CDR3 size: 15 residues. In germline, CDR1 is LNHDA, CDR2 SQIVND (reference sequence). The CDR3 protein is CASSMGGASSYEQYF. The CDR3 DNA reads TGTGCCAGTAGTATGGGCGGGGCGAGCTCCTACGAGCAGTACTTC.

The chain employs TRBV11-1 and TRBJ1-6, with unresolved D. The CDR3 spans 15 residues. Germline V gene sequence: CDR1 SGHAT, CDR2 FQDESV (reference sequence). Trimming removed 0 bases from V and 7 bases from J, with 10 bases in between. CDR3: CASSLALAGNSPLHF. The DNA of the CDR3 is TGTGCCAGCAGCTTAGCGCTGGCAGGAAATTCACCCCTCCACTTT. Together with reference TRBV11-1 and TRBJ1-6, the CDR3 gives the full variable domain: EAEVAQSPRYKITEKSQAVAFWCDPISGHATLYWYRQILGQGPELLVQFQDESVVDDSQLPKDRFSAERLKGVDSTLKIQPAELGDSAMYLCASSLALAGNSPLHFGNGTRLTVT.